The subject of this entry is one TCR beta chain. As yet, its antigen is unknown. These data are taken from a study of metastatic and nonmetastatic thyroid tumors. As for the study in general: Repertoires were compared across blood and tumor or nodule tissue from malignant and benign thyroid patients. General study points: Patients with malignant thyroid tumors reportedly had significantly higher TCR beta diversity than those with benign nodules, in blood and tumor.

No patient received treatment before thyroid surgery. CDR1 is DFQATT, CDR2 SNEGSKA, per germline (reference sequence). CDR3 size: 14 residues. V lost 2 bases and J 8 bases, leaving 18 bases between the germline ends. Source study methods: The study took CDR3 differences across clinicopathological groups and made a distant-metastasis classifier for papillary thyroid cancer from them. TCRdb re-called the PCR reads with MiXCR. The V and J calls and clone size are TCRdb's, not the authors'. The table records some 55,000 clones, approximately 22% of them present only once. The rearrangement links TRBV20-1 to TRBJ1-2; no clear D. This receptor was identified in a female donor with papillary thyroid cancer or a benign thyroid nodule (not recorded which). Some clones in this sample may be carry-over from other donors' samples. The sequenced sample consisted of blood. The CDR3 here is CSARSPPGFQGYTF. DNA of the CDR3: TGCAGTGCTAGATCTCCCCCTGGGTTCCAAGGCTACACCTTC.